This T cell receptor beta chain appears in the sequencing data of a study of shared clonotypes between healthy human individuals. The study's findings and limits: Clonotypes shared by all four donors outscored non-shared clonotypes in generation probability.

Germline assignment: CDR1 SGHTA and CDR2 FQGTGA. CDR3 size: 13 residues. V was pared by 5 bases and J by 9 bases, with 14 bases between. The DNA input per sorted-subset replicate PCR was about 0.2 ug, corresponding to tens of thousands of T cell genomes. Data came from immunoSEQ multiplex PCR; TCRdb stores just in-frame clones and leaves some out. The table includes some 2,400,000 clones, approximately 96% detected once. As regards this clone: What it recognizes is unknown.

The receptor was isolated from a man in his late teens or twenties in good health. The rearrangement joins TRBV7-3 to TRBJ2-1, with a tentative D call TRBD2 (5 bases). The specimen was naive CD4+ T cells sorted from blood. The subset denotes: CD45RA+ positively selected. The CDR3 DNA reads TGTGCCAGCAGCCCCGGAAATGCGGGTGAGCAGTTCTTC. Its translation: CASSPGNAGEQFF.